The source of this T cell receptor (beta chain) is a study of blood T cell repertoires in COVID-19. From germline, CDR1 is SGHNT and CDR2 YYREEE (reference sequence). The V end was cut by 0 bases, the J end by 7 bases, with 8 bases between. This CDR3 has 13 amino acids. Clones were read by immunoSEQ multiplex PCR, and TCRdb kept only the in-frame ones, dropping some. Among a few hundred thousand clones listed, roughly 88% were seen once. This clone came up a few times. The sample consisted of PBMCs or T cells enriched from blood (not recorded which). V usage is TRBV5-4 and J usage is TRBJ1-5, with a tentative D call TRBD1 (5 bases). This clonotype originated in a man younger than 35 who had recovered from COVID-19. DNA for the CDR3: TGTGCCAGCAGCTTGGATCAGGGCCAGCCCCAGCATTTT. It yields the protein CASSLDQGQPQHF.